This TCR beta chain was obtained from a study of blood T cell repertoires in COVID-19. Study-level information: Material from acute and convalescent COVID-19 was sourced from the United States, Italy and Spain. The cDNA or gDNA used as material had been derived from T cells, B-cell-depleted T cells, or PBMCs.

The authors' processing: By means of reference gene primer amplification, nucleated cell counts were estimated. Clones were read by immunoSEQ multiplex PCR, and TCRdb kept only the in-frame ones, dropping some. V, J and clone size are taken as reported in that table, and D and trimming were inferred from the DNA itself. The data contain around 61,000 clones, approximately 84% of them singletons. This clone was seen more than once but under ten times. This TCR came from a man between 50 and 59 years old with active COVID-19. The sequenced sample consisted of peripheral blood.

The CDR3 DNA is TGCGCCAGCAGCTCTACGGGGGGGCCCGATACGCAGTATTTT. Amino acid sequence: CASSSTGGPDTQYF. The chain recombines TRBV4-3 with TRBJ2-3, with TRBD2 identical over 8 bases. The CDR3 is 14 residues long. V lost 5 bases, J lost 6 bases, and 7 bases stayed unmatched. Germline V gene lookup returns CDR1 LGHNA and CDR2 YSLEER.